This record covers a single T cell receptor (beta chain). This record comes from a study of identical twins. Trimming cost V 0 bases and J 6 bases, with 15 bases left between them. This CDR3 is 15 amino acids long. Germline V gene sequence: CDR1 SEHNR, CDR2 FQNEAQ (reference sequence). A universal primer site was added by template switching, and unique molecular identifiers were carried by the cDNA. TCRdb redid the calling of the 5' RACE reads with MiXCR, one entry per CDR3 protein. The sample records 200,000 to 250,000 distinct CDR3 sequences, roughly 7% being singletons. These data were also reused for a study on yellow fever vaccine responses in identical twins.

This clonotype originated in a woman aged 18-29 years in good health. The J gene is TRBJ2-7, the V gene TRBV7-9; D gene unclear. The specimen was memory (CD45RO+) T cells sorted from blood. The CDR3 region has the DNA TGTGCCAGCAGCTTAGCTAGTTTTGGCTTGGGCGAGCAGTACGTC. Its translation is CASSLASFGLGEQYV.